This section outlines one T cell receptor (beta chain) sequence together with its context. As yet, its antigen is unknown. These data originate in a study of post-analysis software for immune sequencing data. General study findings and limits: Controls' normalized Chao1 diversity significantly exceeded that of multiple sclerosis patients. Relative to controls, patients had five TRBV segments at higher frequency, with TRBV5-6, TRBV5-1 and TRBV20-1 among these.

Losses at the gene ends were 5 bases for V and 1 base for J; bases not matched to a gene: 4. CDR1 is DFQATT, CDR2 SNEGSKA, per germline (reference sequence). This CDR3 has 15 amino acids. Unique molecular identifiers had been added to the TCR beta cDNA libraries. TCRdb reanalysed the PCR reads using MiXCR and keeps one entry per CDR3 protein. The table records some 260,000 distinct CDR3 sequences, about 40% of them present only once. The source of this sequence is a girl between 5 and 17 years old with multiple sclerosis. The specimen was blood. V and J are TRBV20-1 and TRBJ1-5, with 11 positions matching TRBD1. The CDR3 spells CSARGQGASNQPQHF. The CDR3 DNA is TGCAGTGCTCGTGGACAGGGGGCGAGCAATCAGCCCCAGCATTTT.